The 5 T cell receptor beta chains below were found in one sample sequenced in a study of T cell responses to AZD1222 COVID-19 vaccine. Assay used: immunoSEQ multiplex PCR; TCRdb lists only in-frame clones, some missing. The sample holds about 94,000 clones, over 75% seen once. This material consisted of peripheral blood, taken 28 days after the second AZD1222 dose. These receptors were taken from an adult who received the AZD1222 COVID-19 vaccine.

The chain is built from TRBV6-5 and TRBJ1-2; no clear D. The germline gives CDR1 MNHEY, CDR2 SVGAGI. The CDR3 is made up of 13 amino acids. Trimming removed 5 bases from V and 3 bases from J, with 10 bases in between. CDR3 sequence (DNA): TGTGCCAGCAGTCCGACGGCCTACTATGGCTACACCTTC. Amino acids: CASSPTAYYGYTF.

This clone was observed a single time. The rearrangement joins TRBV30 to TRBJ2-3, with TRBD1 matching 7 bases. Per germline, CDR1 GTSNPN and CDR2 SVGIG (reference sequence). Trimming removed 4 bases from V and 4 bases from J; junction bases left unmatched: 11. The CDR3 runs 15 residues. The CDR3 DNA sequence: TGTGCCTGGAAAAGGGGGACAGCGTTTTCAGATACGCAGTATTTT. It yields the protein CAWKRGTAFSDTQYF.

This chain connects TRBV7-2 to TRBJ2-5; 8 bases line up with TRBD2. After removal of 5 bases from V and 2 bases from J, the junction contained 10 bases not matched to a gene. This CDR3 is built from 16 residues. The germline gives CDR1 SGHTA, CDR2 FQGNSA. The CDR3 sequence is CASSAFLRGDQETQYF. DNA for the CDR3: TGTGCCAGCAGCGCCTTTCTGCGGGGGGATCAAGAGACCCAGTACTTC.

The V gene is TRBV21-1, the J gene TRBJ1-5; the table assigns TRBD1, which was not confirmed against the DNA. TRBV21-1 corresponds to a pseudogene. The CDR3 is 17 amino acids. CDR3 DNA: TGTGCCAGCAGCAAAGCGCGACAGGGTAAGGGCAATCAGCCCCAGCATTTT. This gives the protein CASSKARQGKGNQPQHF.

This clone has just one count. V usage is TRBV10-2 and J usage is TRBJ2-7; the D gene is possibly TRBD1 (5 bases). Trimming took 4 bases from V and 7 from J, leaving 17 bases between them. This CDR3 region has 14 residues. CDR1 WSHSY and CDR2 SAAADI come from the germline V gene. CDR3 loop: CASSVGPNLGEQYF. In nucleotides, the CDR3 is TGCGCCAGCAGTGTGGGGCCCAATCTGGGGGAGCAGTACTTC.